These 3 T cell receptor beta chains were sequenced from one sample in a study of early T cells in non-severe SARS-CoV-2 infection. TCRdb recomputed calls from the 5' RACE reads with MiXCR, one row per CDR3 protein. Counted here are 85,000 to 95,000 distinct CDR3 sequences, roughly 17% occurring once; the ten biggest clones make up approximately 5.1%. The sequences come from whole blood, collected at baseline. The receptor source for this set is an adult who was a healthcare worker with PCR-confirmed SARS-CoV-2 infection or an uninfected control (not recorded which).

Here the CDR3 reads CASSPLDRVPYEQYF. DNA for the CDR3: TGTGCCAGCAGTCCATTGGACAGGGTCCCCTACGAGCAGTACTTC. The chain combines TRBV27 with TRBJ2-7; 8 nucleotides agree with TRBD1. V dropped 5 bases and J dropped 2; count of bases not matched to a gene: 8. The germline V gene encodes CDR1 MNHEY and CDR2 SMNVEV (reference sequence). CDR3 size: 15 residues.

This clonotype was detected a few times. The gene calls are TRBV20-1 and TRBJ2-1, with TRBD1 matching over 7 bases. Losses at the gene ends were 6 bases for V and 0 bases for J; bases not matched to a gene: 5. This CDR3 is built from 14 residues. Germline V CDR1 and CDR2: DFQATT, SNEGSKA (reference sequence). The CDR3 sequence is CSARTGNSYNEQFF. In nucleotides, the CDR3 is TGCAGTGCCAGGACAGGTAACTCCTACAATGAGCAGTTCTTC.

The J gene is TRBJ2-1, the V gene TRBV18, with unresolved D. The V gene lost 6 bases and the J gene lost 0 bases, with 9 bases spanning the gap. CDR3 length: 14 residues. CDR1 KGHSH and CDR2 LQKENI come from the germline V gene. This CDR3 is CASSAESSYNEQFF. CDR3 nucleotides: TGTGCCAGCTCTGCCGAGAGCTCCTACAATGAGCAGTTCTTC.